This T cell receptor (beta chain) came from a study of post-analysis software for immune sequencing data. Study outcomes and limitations: Strong co-clustering by F measure was evident for samples that had been prepared in the same batch. In patients, TRBV5-6, TRBV5-1 and TRBV20-1 belonged to roughly 5 TRBV segments found more frequently than in controls.

Trimming at V came to 3 bases and at J to 0 bases, leaving 11 bases not matched to a gene. This CDR3 spans 18 amino acids. Built from TCR beta cDNA, the libraries had unique molecular identifiers in them. TCRdb ran MiXCR on the PCR reads and lists one entry per CDR3 protein. The profile shows about 260,000 distinct CDR3 sequences, approximately 34% of them singletons. This clonotype was observed a handful of times. Its matching antigen is unknown. Source material: blood. This TCR was recovered from a girl aged 5-17 years with multiple sclerosis. The chain couples TRBV12-3 or TRBV12-4 to TRBJ1-5; 7 bases are a match to TRBD1. The CDR3 loop reads CASSLRDSRLVSNQPQHF. For the CDR3, the DNA is TGTGCCAGCAGTTTGCGGGACAGTCGACTCGTTAGCAATCAGCCCCAGCATTTT.